This T cell receptor beta chain was recovered during a study of blood T cells in healthy people across ages. Study results and limitations: The diversity estimates, figures obtained from one million T cells, were considered underestimates. TCR beta diversity per million T cells fell roughly linearly with age.

The CDR3 has 17 residues. With 6 bases clipped from V and 1 base from J, the junction kept 9 bases outside the gene matches. Remarks on this clonotype: The antigen is not known.

Total RNA was extracted at no less than 6 micrograms per sample. Then a second PCR, running about 6 to 12 cycles, was carried out with a sample-barcoded 5' primer and a J-beta primer mix. Every sample produced at least 3 million CDR3-containing paired-end reads. TCRdb called the 5' RACE reads again in MiXCR, with one record for every CDR3 protein. In the table there are 1.8 million or so distinct CDR3 sequences, more than 35% of which are singletons. The V and J genes are TRBV12-3 or TRBV12-4 and TRBJ1-6, with 7 positions matching TRBD1. The receptor's source is a human donor in good health. The sample taken for sequencing was blood. DNA of the CDR3: TGTGCCAGCAGCTACGGGGGACAGAGTTCCTATAATTCACCCCTCCACTTT. Protein: CASSYGGQSSYNSPLHF.